The 24 T cell receptor beta chains reported below all come from one sample, sequenced in a study of T-cell memory formation after mild COVID-19. MiXCR, applied by TCRdb to the 5' RACE reads, yields one record per CDR3 protein. Of about 210,000 distinct CDR3 sequences detected, over 9.5% appear once; the ten largest clones hold approximately 2.8%. The sample taken for sequencing was PBMCs or a T cell subset sorted from them (not recorded which). The receptors stem from a man aged 18 to 35 who had mild COVID-19 (a few samples of this study predate the infection). Cell type and time point are not known.

The genes are TRBV18 and TRBJ2-7; D gene uncertain. The ends were cut back, 5 bases at V and 0 bases at J, with 11 bases in the middle. Germline assignment: CDR1 KGHSH and CDR2 LQKENI. The CDR3 contains 14 residues. As DNA, the CDR3 is TGTGCCAGCTCATGGACCCCAAACTCCTACGAGCAGTACTTC. Translating gives CASSWTPNSYEQYF.

The CDR3 region is CASSAGTSGGQETQYF. The CDR3 bases are TGTGCCAGCAGCGCTGGGACTAGCGGGGGTCAAGAGACCCAGTACTTC. The chain couples TRBV9 to TRBJ2-5; 14 positions match TRBD2. Germline lookup yields CDR1 SGDLS and CDR2 YYNGEE. J gave up 2 bases and V 3 bases, and 3 bases lay outside the gene matches. CDR3 length equals 16 residues.

The sample holds many counts of this clonotype. The rearrangement links TRBV6-1 to TRBJ2-3; D is ambiguous. This CDR3 is 12 amino acids long. Germline lookup yields CDR1 MNHNS and CDR2 SASEGT. Trimming took 2 bases from V and 5 from J, leaving 5 bases between them. The CDR3 region has the DNA TGTGCCAGCAGTGAATGGGAAGATACGCAGTATTTT. This codes for CASSEWEDTQYF.

This chain joins TRBV5-1 and TRBJ2-2; D ambiguous. Germline lookup yields CDR1 SGHRS and CDR2 YFSETQ. The germline V and J ends were trimmed by 2 bases and 7 bases, with 9 bases remaining between them. The CDR3 totals 13 residues. The CDR3 nucleotides read TGCGCCAGCAGCTTCTGGGTCGGCGGGGAGCTGTTTTTT. Translation gives CASSFWVGGELFF.

This clonotype was recorded a few times. The J gene is TRBJ2-7, the V gene TRBV6-5; unclear D gene. This CDR3 is built from 13 residues. CDR1 is MNHEY and CDR2 is SVGAGI in the germline V gene. V was pared by 2 bases and J by 0 bases, with 5 bases between. The CDR3, as DNA: TGTGCCAGCAGTTACGGGCTCTCCTACGAGCAGTACTTC. It translates to CASSYGLSYEQYF.

This clonotype showed up many times. The V and J genes are TRBV7-2 and TRBJ1-6; 8 bases fit TRBD1. This CDR3 comprises 14 residues. V lost 5 bases and J lost 6; bases outside the gene matches: 3. Germline CDR1 is SGHTA and CDR2 is FQGNSA. CDR3 residues: CASSEGQGNSPLHF. The CDR3 nucleotides read TGTGCCAGCAGCGAAGGACAGGGTAATTCACCCCTCCACTTT.

The rearrangement joins TRBV11-2 to TRBJ2-4, with a tentative D call TRBD2 (5 bases). The CDR3 consists of 14 residues. Germline CDR1 and CDR2: SGHAT and FQNNGV. Trimming took off 4 bases at V and 0 bases at J, with 7 bases between the two ends. The CDR3 sequence is CASSSGLAKNIQYF. CDR3 nucleotides: TGTGCCAGCAGCTCCGGACTAGCCAAAAACATTCAGTACTTC.

The chain is built from TRBV11-1 and TRBJ2-1; TRBD2 agrees at 8 bases. The CDR3 extends over 17 amino acids. V gave up 1 base and J gave up 7 bases; unmatched junction bases: 12. CDR1 is SGHAT and CDR2 is FQDESV in the germline V gene (reference sequence). CDR3 sequence reads: CASSLGRGGPRFNEQFF. DNA for the CDR3: TGTGCCAGCAGCTTAGGCCGGGGGGGACCTAGATTTAATGAGCAGTTCTTC.

This clonotype was counted only a few times. The V call is TRBV7-2, the J call TRBJ2-5; TRBD2 might be the D (6 bases). Germline V lookup: CDR1 SGHTA, CDR2 FQGNSA. Trimming took off 3 bases at V and 4 bases at J, with 12 bases between the two ends. The CDR3 totals 14 residues. DNA of the CDR3: TGTGCCAGCAGCTTCCGGGACTGGTCAGAGACCCAGTACTTC. As protein: CASSFRDWSETQYF. Supplemented by reference TRBV7-2 and TRBJ2-5, the full variable domain reads GAGVSQSPSNKVTEKGKDVELRCDPISGHTALYWYRQSLGQGLEFLIYFQGNSAPDKSGLPSDRFSAERTGGSVSTLTIQRTQQEDSAVYLCASSFRDWSETQYFGPGTRLLVL.

This clonotype was picked up a small number of times. This chain uses TRBV12-3 or TRBV12-4 with TRBJ1-2; tentatively, D is TRBD1 (5 bases). Trimming removed 8 bases at V and 4 bases at J, with 20 bases between. The CDR3 sequence is 15 residues long. The CDR3 reads CASGPPFWGSYGYTF. The CDR3 DNA reads as TGTGCCAGCGGACCACCTTTCTGGGGGAGCTATGGCTACACCTTC.

The chain is built from TRBV4-3 and TRBJ1-4; TRBD1 aligns across 8 bases. In germline, CDR1 is LGHNA, CDR2 YSLEER. The CDR3 runs to 15 residues. With 0 bases clipped from V and 8 bases from J, the junction kept 5 bases outside the gene matches. CDR3 DNA sequence: TGCGCCAGCAGCCAAGATAACAGGGGGGACGAAAAACTGTTTTTT. This sequence encodes CASSQDNRGDEKLFF.

Worth noting for this clonotype: With a much larger clone just one base away, this may be a read error. The chain couples TRBV6-1 to TRBJ2-5; TRBD1 agrees at 10 bases. In germline, CDR1 is MNHNS, CDR2 SASEGT. The CDR3 totals 13 residues. V was pared by 7 bases and J by 4 bases, with 3 bases of the junction left unmatched. The DNA for the CDR3 is TGTGCCAGCATCCGGGACAGGGGAGAGACCCAGTACTTC. This gives the protein CASIRDRGETQYF.

This clonotype has only a few counts. The rearrangement links TRBV5-1 to TRBJ2-1; tentative D call: TRBD2 (5 bases). The germline V gene encodes CDR1 SGHRS and CDR2 YFSETQ. The CDR3 covers 13 residues. The ends were cut back, 2 bases at V and 3 bases at J, with 6 bases in the middle. Written as DNA, the CDR3 is TGCGCCAGCAGCTTTGAGGGCTACAATGAGCAGTTCTTC. Translating gives CASSFEGYNEQFF.

V is TRBV4-2 and J is TRBJ2-5, with 10 bases aligning to TRBD2. The CDR3 is made up of 17 amino acids. Per the germline V gene, CDR1 is LGHNA and CDR2 is YNFKEQ. After removal of 4 bases from V and 5 bases from J, the junction contained 13 bases not matched to a gene. CDR3 region: CASSRDGSSGGYETQYF. The CDR3 DNA reads TGTGCCAGCAGCCGAGACGGTTCTAGCGGGGGTTATGAGACCCAGTACTTC.

This chain joins TRBV7-2 and TRBJ2-5, with D perhaps assigned TRBD1 or TRBD2 (5 bases each). The CDR3 has 14 residues. The germline V gene encodes CDR1 SGHTA and CDR2 FQGNSA. Trimming shortened V by 1 base and J by 4 bases, and 10 bases separated the two germline ends. The CDR3 nucleotides are TGTGCCAGCAGCTTAGTAATCGGGACAGAGACCCAGTACTTC. Translation: CASSLVIGTETQYF. The full variable domain, in which reference TRBV7-2 and TRBJ2-5 provide the parts outside the CDR3, is GAGVSQSPSNKVTEKGKDVELRCDPISGHTALYWYRQSLGQGLEFLIYFQGNSAPDKSGLPSDRFSAERTGGSVSTLTIQRTQQEDSAVYLCASSLVIGTETQYFGPGTRLLVL.

This clonotype was observed a few times. The chain employs TRBV11-2 and TRBJ2-7; no reliable D call. The CDR3 has 12 residues. V was pared by 2 bases and J by 4 bases, with 6 bases between. Germline V gene data show CDR1 as SGHAT and CDR2 as FQNNGV. The CDR3 sequence: CASSLKLYEQYV. Written as DNA, the CDR3 is TGTGCCAGCAGCTTAAAATTATACGAGCAGTACGTC.

V usage is TRBV20-1 and J usage is TRBJ1-1, with TRBD1 as a possible D gene (5 bases). From germline, CDR1 is DFQATT and CDR2 SNEGSKA (reference sequence). The CDR3 loop spans 14 amino acids. Trimming removed 3 bases from V and 3 bases from J, with 14 bases in between. The CDR3 DNA follows: TGCAGTGCTAGGGGTGGGGCTGCGGACACTGAAGCTTTCTTT. Its translation: CSARGGAADTEAFF.

The sample holds many counts of this clonotype. The chain combines TRBV4-3 with TRBJ1-1; no firm D call. Trimming took 0 bases from V and 3 from J, leaving 5 bases between them. CDR1 and CDR2 (germline): LGHNA, YSLEER. The CDR3 loop spans 13 amino acids. The CDR3 DNA sequence: TGCGCCAGCAGCCAAGAGTCGGACACTGAAGCTTTCTTT. This gives the protein CASSQESDTEAFF.

In this sample, this clonotype turned up a few times. The CDR3 is CASSQDQTLEKLFF. The DNA for the CDR3 is TGCGCCAGCAGCCAAGACCAGACTCTGGAAAAACTGTTTTTT. V is TRBV4-1 and J is TRBJ1-4; D not certain. V lost 0 bases, J lost 8 bases, and 10 bases lay in between. The germline gives CDR1 MGHRA, CDR2 YSYEKL. The CDR3 extends over 14 amino acids.

This clonotype appeared a few times. The rearrangement joins TRBV27 to TRBJ2-3; D may match TRBD1 or TRBD2 (5 bases each). CDR3 size: 13 residues. Trimming took off 4 bases at V and 2 bases at J, with 7 bases between the two ends. Per the germline V gene, CDR1 is MNHEY and CDR2 is SMNVEV (reference sequence). This CDR3 reads CASSWGNTDTQYF. The CDR3, as DNA: TGTGCCAGCAGTTGGGGGAACACAGATACGCAGTATTTT.

V usage is TRBV5-1 and J usage is TRBJ1-6; D is possibly TRBD1 (6 bases). CDR3 size: 16 residues. Trimming shortened V by 3 bases and J by 5 bases, and 15 bases separated the two germline ends. CDR1 and CDR2 (germline): SGHRS, YFSETQ. CDR3: CASSSDQGSDNSPLHF. The CDR3 DNA is TGCGCCAGCAGCTCCGATCAGGGGTCGGATAATTCACCCCTCCACTTT.

This clonotype was picked up a small number of times. V is TRBV28 and J is TRBJ1-5; D is possibly TRBD1 (5 bases). The CDR3 sequence is 14 residues long. The germline V gene has CDR1 MDHEN and CDR2 SYDVKM. Trimming cost V 5 bases and J 7 bases, with 15 bases left between them. CDR3 nucleotides: TGTGCCAGCAGTCCCCCGGCAGGGTGGCAGCCCCAGCATTTT. Translating it yields CASSPPAGWQPQHF.

This chain links TRBV7-9 with TRBJ1-3, with unresolved D. V was shortened by 5 bases and J by 4 bases, with 9 bases between the two germline ends. Germline CDR1 reads SEHNR; CDR2 reads FQNEAQ (reference sequence). This CDR3 has 13 amino acids. CDR3 DNA: TGTGCCAGCAGCAGCTTCTTAGGAAACACCATATATTTT. Amino acid sequence: CASSSFLGNTIYF.

As DNA, the CDR3 is TGCGCCAGCAGCTTGGGGGGGCGGAGAACTTGGCACGAGCAGTACGTC. Its protein product is CASSLGGRRTWHEQYV. The chain is built from TRBV5-1 and TRBJ2-7, with TRBD1 as a possible D gene (6 bases). Germline values: CDR1 SGHRS, CDR2 YFSETQ. The CDR3 has 16 amino acids. V was clipped by 0 bases and J by 5 bases, with 18 bases between them.